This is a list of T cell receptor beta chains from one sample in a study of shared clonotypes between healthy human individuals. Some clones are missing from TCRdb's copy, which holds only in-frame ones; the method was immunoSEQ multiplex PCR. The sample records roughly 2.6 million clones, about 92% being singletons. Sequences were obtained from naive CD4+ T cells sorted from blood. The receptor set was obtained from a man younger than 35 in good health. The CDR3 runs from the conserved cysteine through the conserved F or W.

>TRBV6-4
CASRGLRVVATNEKLFF
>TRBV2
CASSERTQSFSGNTIYF
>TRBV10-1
CASSWTGRFGADSGNTIYF
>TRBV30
CAWKHVSFYEQYF
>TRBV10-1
CASAQGGTGNTIYF
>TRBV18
CASSQDRALAKNIQYF
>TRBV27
CASSRDRGLSYEQYF
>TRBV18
CASSLRQADGAQYF
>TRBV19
CASSNSPVTGELFF
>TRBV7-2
CASSRRTSDQETQYF
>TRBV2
CASSEEGAPSQPQHF
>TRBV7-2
CASSLAPSGRGNEQYF
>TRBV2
CASTDSGKNIQYF
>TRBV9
CASSVDAGGPPQHF
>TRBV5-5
CASSFLPAGEAFF
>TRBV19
CASSTGTSGSPYEQYF
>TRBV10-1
CASRPDRGGTGELFF
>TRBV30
CAWSVLRASGRKAKNIQYF
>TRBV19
CASSVGGGSGETQYF
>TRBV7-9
CASRVQLGGGTGELFF
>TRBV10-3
CAIRAGTASYEQYF
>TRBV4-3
CASSGSGGSGGYTF
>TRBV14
CASSRDAGSGANVLTF
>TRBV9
CASSMGLAGGKAKNIQYF
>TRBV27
CASSLYPPSGGARTGELFF
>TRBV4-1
CASSPGALQQYF
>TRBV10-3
CAISESTGTGELFF
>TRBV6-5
CASTRGEVGRSPLHF